What follows are 19 T cell receptor beta chains derived from one specimen sequenced in a study of blood T cells in healthy people across ages. Together with a sample-barcoded 5' primer, a J-beta primer mix was included in a second PCR lasting about 7 to 12 cycles. TCRdb reanalysed the 5' RACE reads using MiXCR and keeps one entry per CDR3 protein. The repertoire holds around 2 million distinct CDR3 sequences, with about 39% as singletons. The sequenced sample was blood. The receptor source for this set is a human donor in good health.

The CDR3 region is CASSVGGSDEQFF. CDR3 nucleotide sequence: TGTGCCAGCAGCGTAGGGGGATCGGATGAGCAGTTCTTC. The chain recombines TRBV9 with TRBJ2-1; no reliable D call. CDR3 length: 13 amino acids. V gave up 0 bases and J gave up 8 bases, with 9 bases separating them. The V gene's germline CDR1 is SGDLS and CDR2 YYNGEE.

This clonotype occurred a few times. The chain employs TRBV6-2 or TRBV6-3 and TRBJ2-5, with 8 bases matching TRBD1. Germline V lookup: CDR1 MNHEY, CDR2 SVGEGT. This CDR3 region has 14 residues. J was trimmed by 5 bases and V by 5 bases; bases with no gene match: 7. The CDR3 is CASSASGGVETQYF. The CDR3 DNA sequence: TGTGCCAGCAGTGCGTCAGGGGGCGTGGAGACCCAGTACTTC.

This clonotype came up many times. The rearrangement joins TRBV6-6 to TRBJ1-1; D is unresolved. The ends were cut back, 4 bases at V and 4 bases at J, with 7 bases in the middle. The germline V gene encodes CDR1 MNHNY and CDR2 SVGAGI (reference sequence). The CDR3 is made up of 12 amino acids. As DNA, the CDR3 is TGTGCCAGCAGTTCCTTAGGCACTGAAGCTTTCTTT. As protein: CASSSLGTEAFF.

This clonotype was counted many times. V and J are TRBV20-1 and TRBJ2-5; TRBD2 agrees at 7 bases. The CDR3 is 13 residues long. CDR1 and CDR2 from the germline V gene are DFQATT and SNEGSKA (reference sequence). The J segment lost 4 bases and the V segment lost 7 bases, leaving 9 bases of the junction unmatched. The CDR3 region is CSGGGVVGETQYF. The CDR3 DNA reads TGCAGTGGGGGGGGGGTGGTCGGAGAGACCCAGTACTTC.

This clonotype came up a few times. The V and J genes are TRBV13 and TRBJ1-2; D is uncertain. V lost 1 base, J lost 4 bases, and 13 bases lay in between. CDR1 and CDR2 from the germline V gene are PRHDT and FYEKMQ (reference sequence). The CDR3 is made up of 15 amino acids. The CDR3 bases are TGTGCCAGCAGCTTAGATGGGCCGAGTGGCTATGGCTACACCTTC. Amino acid sequence: CASSLDGPSGYGYTF.

In this sample, this clonotype turned up a few times. V and J are TRBV12-3 or TRBV12-4 and TRBJ1-2; 7 bases map to TRBD1. The CDR3 has 12 residues. J was trimmed by 8 bases and V by 5 bases; bases with no gene match: 5. For the CDR3, the DNA is TGTGCCAGCAGTCCTTCGGACAGGGGCTACACCTTC. It encodes CASSPSDRGYTF.

Details on this clonotype: Without the conserved terminal phenylalanine or tryptophan, this CDR3 likely stems from a read error. The genes are TRBV12-3 or TRBV12-4 and TRBJ2-4; 7 bases line up with TRBD1. The J call may be incorrect, as the DNA end agrees better with TRBJ2-7. CDR3 length: 12 residues. This CDR3 is CASSPQGYEQYC. The DNA for the CDR3 is TGTGCCAGCAGCCCACAGGGGTACGAGCAGTACTGC.

J is TRBJ1-2 and V is TRBV10-3; possible D gene TRBD1, 5 bases. CDR1 and CDR2 (germline): ENHRY, SYGVKD. This CDR3 region has 12 residues. V was trimmed by 8 bases and J by 7 bases, leaving 14 bases between them. CDR3 loop: CAIRWGDRGYTF. CDR3 bases: TGTGCCATCCGATGGGGGGACCGTGGCTACACCTTC.

The V gene is TRBV29-1, the J gene TRBJ2-1, with unresolved D. V shed 4 bases and J shed 13 bases, with 11 bases lying between them. CDR1 is SQVTM and CDR2 is ANQGSEA in the germline V gene. The CDR3 has 10 residues. CDR3 sequence: CSVGVAFQFF. The CDR3 DNA reads as TGCAGCGTTGGTGTAGCTTTTCAGTTCTTC.

CDR3 sequence reads: CASSFRLQGPYEQYF. CDR3 sequence (DNA): TGCGCCAGCAGCTTCCGGCTACAGGGACCCTACGAGCAGTACTTC. The chain combines TRBV5-1 with TRBJ2-4; TRBD1 might be the D (6 bases). The J call could be wrong; TRBJ2-7 is a better fit for the DNA end. Per germline, CDR1 SGHRS and CDR2 YFSETQ. This CDR3 has 15 residues.

This clonotype was counted between two and nine times. The chain is built from TRBV10-3 and TRBJ1-1; D might be TRBD1 (6 bases). The CDR3 sequence is 16 residues long. V was cut by 4 bases and J by 3 bases, with 18 bases left in between. Germline loops: CDR1 ENHRY, CDR2 SYGVKD. CDR3: CAISALGGLRDTEAFF. CDR3 sequence (DNA): TGTGCCATCAGTGCCCTAGGGGGGCTTAGGGACACTGAAGCTTTCTTT.

This clonotype has only one observation. This chain joins TRBV5-1 and TRBJ2-1; TRBD2 is a possible D gene (6 bases). The V gene's germline CDR1 is SGHRS and CDR2 YFSETQ. V was shortened by 3 bases and J by 3 bases, with 13 bases between the two germline ends. The CDR3 contains 15 residues. The CDR3 sequence is CASSSGGDLYNEQFF. CDR3 bases: TGCGCCAGCAGCTCCGGGGGAGACCTCTACAATGAGCAGTTCTTC.

The chain links TRBV10-3 to TRBJ1-5; 9 positions agree with TRBD1. With V trimmed by 5 bases and J by 6 bases, 5 bases remained unmatched. Germline-derived CDR1 and CDR2 are ENHRY and SYGVKD. The CDR3 has 14 amino acids. As DNA, the CDR3 is TGTGCCATCAGTACGGACAGGGGAGGTCAGCCCCAGCATTTT. Protein product: CAISTDRGGQPQHF.

This clonotype was seen a few times. This rearrangement joins TRBV7-8 to TRBJ2-6; D possibly corresponds to TRBD1 (6 bases). Trimming shortened V by 4 bases and J by 1 base, and 14 bases separated the two germline ends. The CDR3 length is 17 residues. CDR1 and CDR2 from the germline V gene are SGHVS and FQNEAQ. CDR3 protein: CASSSMGTPSGANVLTF. As DNA, the CDR3 is TGTGCCAGCAGCTCCATGGGGACACCTTCTGGGGCCAACGTCCTGACTTTC. The whole variable domain, remainder taken from reference TRBV7-8 and TRBJ2-6, is GAGVSQSPRYKVAKRGQDVALRCDPISGHVSLFWYQQALGQGPEFLTYFQNEAQLDKSGLPSDRFFAERPEGSVSTLKIQRTQQEDSAVYLCASSSMGTPSGANVLTFGAGSRLTVL.

The V call is TRBV5-4, the J call TRBJ1-2, with TRBD1 matching over 7 bases. Germline CDR1 SGHNT, CDR2 YYREEE (reference sequence). This CDR3 is built from 14 residues. V was clipped by 7 bases and J by 2 bases; unmatched bases: 8. The CDR3 DNA follows: TGTGCCAGCGGGAACCAGGGGGAGAACTATGGCTACACCTTC. This translates into CASGNQGENYGYTF.

The chain combines TRBV10-3 with TRBJ1-4; D ambiguous. From germline, CDR1 is ENHRY and CDR2 SYGVKD. V was pared by 5 bases and J by 0 bases, with 13 bases between. The CDR3 consists of 16 residues. The DNA of the CDR3 is TGTGCCATCAGTCATTCTGGGGTTACAACTAATGAAAAACTGTTTTTT. It is translated as CAISHSGVTTNEKLFF.

There are a few counts of this clonotype. V is TRBV7-2 and J is TRBJ2-1; D gene uncertain. Trimming removed 1 base from V and 0 bases from J, with 7 bases in between. The CDR3 loop spans 15 amino acids. Germline assignment: CDR1 SGHTA and CDR2 FQGNSA. The CDR3 nucleotides read TGTGCCAGCAGCTTAGTTCGGTTCTCCTACAATGAGCAGTTCTTC. Translating it yields CASSLVRFSYNEQFF. The whole variable domain, filled in from reference TRBV7-2 and TRBJ2-1, reads GAGVSQSPSNKVTEKGKDVELRCDPISGHTALYWYRQSLGQGLEFLIYFQGNSAPDKSGLPSDRFSAERTGGSVSTLTIQRTQQEDSAVYLCASSLVRFSYNEQFFGPGTRLTVL.

CDR3 protein: CASSLGRTNSPLHF. In nucleotides, the CDR3 is TGTGCCAGCAGCCTGGGACGGACGAATTCACCCCTCCACTTT. The J gene is TRBJ1-6, the V gene TRBV9; D is possibly TRBD1 (5 bases). The CDR3 totals 14 residues. The germline V gene has CDR1 SGDLS and CDR2 YYNGEE. V was cut by 4 bases and J by 7 bases, with 12 bases left in between.

In its sample, this clonotype was seen a few times. A much larger clone differs from this one at a single base, so this may be a read error. The chain carries TRBV7-2 and TRBJ2-3; the D is unclear. This CDR3 has 13 residues. The V end was cut by 5 bases, the J end by 6 bases, with 12 bases between. Germline CDR1 and CDR2: SGHTA and FQGNSA. The CDR3 nucleotides are TGTGCCAGCAGCACCCCTTGGGCGGATACGCAGTATTTT. Its protein is CASSTPWADTQYF.